Presented here are 4 T cell receptor beta chains from one specimen sequenced in a study of blood T cell repertoires in COVID-19. Clones were sequenced by immunoSEQ multiplex PCR, and TCRdb holds only the in-frame ones, with some missing. Among roughly 71,000 clones listed, roughly 85% were seen once. Sequenced sample: peripheral blood. Every receptor here comes from a woman of 80 years or more with acute or convalescent COVID-19.

This clone was seen a few times. The J gene is TRBJ1-2, the V gene TRBV10-3; no firm D call. CDR3 length: 14 residues. Germline CDR1 ENHRY, CDR2 SYGVKD. V was pared by 4 bases and J by 0 bases, with 9 bases between. The CDR3 protein is CAISGAATNYGYTF. In nucleotides, the CDR3 is TGTGCCATCAGTGGCGCAGCGACTAACTATGGCTACACCTTC.

This clone was found once. The chain recombines TRBV19 with TRBJ2-3; 8 bases map to TRBD1. Germline CDR1 LNHDA, CDR2 SQIVND (reference sequence). V was pared by 4 bases and J by 3 bases, with 12 bases of the junction left unmatched. The CDR3 contains 17 residues. The CDR3: CASSKSGAGGVTDTQYF. CDR3 DNA: TGTGCCAGTAGTAAGTCGGGGGCAGGGGGCGTGACAGATACGCAGTATTTT.

Details on this clone: The sample holds other DNA sequences that translate to the same CDR3. The gene calls are TRBV9 and TRBJ1-1; D call uncertain. V lost 0 bases to trimming and J lost 1 base, with 10 bases between them. Germline V lookup: CDR1 SGDLS, CDR2 YYNGEE. The CDR3 is 15 amino acids. The CDR3 coding sequence is TGTGCCAGCAGCGTAGAGCCAGGAGGGAACACTGAAGCTTTCTTT. It codes for CASSVEPGGNTEAFF.

This rearrangement joins TRBV20-1 to TRBJ1-5; the D gene is possibly TRBD1 (6 bases). The CDR3 totals 11 residues. CDR1 and CDR2 from the germline V gene are DFQATT and SNEGSKA (reference sequence). V lost 6 bases, J lost 4 bases, and 7 bases lay in between. CDR3 residues: CSATGNQPQHF. CDR3 DNA: TGCAGTGCCACAGGGAATCAGCCCCAGCATTTT.